This T cell receptor (beta chain) was recorded in a study of blood T cell repertoires in COVID-19. At the level of the study: The analysed material was cDNA or gDNA that came from T cells, B-cell-depleted T cells, or PBMCs.

The protocol was immunoSEQ multiplex PCR, while the TCRdb copy is restricted to in-frame clones and leaves out a portion. In the table there are some 250,000 clones, more than 70% of which are singletons. This clonotype was sampled from an elderly man with acute or convalescent COVID-19. The sample was peripheral blood.

The CDR3 loop reads CASSLRQGRNYNEQFF. The DNA for the CDR3 is TGCGCCAGCAGCCTGCGACAGGGTCGGAACTACAATGAGCAGTTCTTC. This chain uses TRBV5-1 with TRBJ2-1; 7 positions agree with TRBD1. CDR1 and CDR2 (germline): SGHRS, YFSETQ. This CDR3 is built from 16 residues. V shed 4 bases and J 3 bases; nucleotides not matched to a gene: 10.